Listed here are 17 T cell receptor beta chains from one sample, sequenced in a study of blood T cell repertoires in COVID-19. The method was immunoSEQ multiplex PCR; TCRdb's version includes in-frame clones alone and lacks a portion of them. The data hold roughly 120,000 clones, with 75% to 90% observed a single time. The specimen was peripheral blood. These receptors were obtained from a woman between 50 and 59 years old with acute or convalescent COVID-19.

The CDR3 DNA reads as TGTGCCAGCAGCCGAGCGGGGGGGAGTAATGAGCAGTTCTTC. It codes for CASSRAGGSNEQFF. This chain links TRBV27 with TRBJ2-1, with TRBD2 matching over 10 bases. The CDR3 is 14 amino acids. With 6 bases clipped from V and 7 bases from J, the junction kept 6 bases outside the gene matches. CDR1 and CDR2 from the germline V gene are MNHEY and SMNVEV (reference sequence).

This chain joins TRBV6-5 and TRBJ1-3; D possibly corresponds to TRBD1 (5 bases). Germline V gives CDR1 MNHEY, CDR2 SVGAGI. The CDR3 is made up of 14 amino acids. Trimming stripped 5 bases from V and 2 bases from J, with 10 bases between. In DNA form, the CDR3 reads TGTGCCAGCAGTATCCAGACAGCTGGAAACACCATATATTTT. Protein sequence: CASSIQTAGNTIYF.

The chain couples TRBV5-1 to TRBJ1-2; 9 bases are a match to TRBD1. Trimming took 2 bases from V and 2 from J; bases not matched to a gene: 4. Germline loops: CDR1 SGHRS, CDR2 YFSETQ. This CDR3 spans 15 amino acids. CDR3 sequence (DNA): TGCGCCAGCAGCTTTACCGGACAGGGGAACTATGGCTACACCTTC. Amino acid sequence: CASSFTGQGNYGYTF.

CDR3 DNA: TGTGCCAGCAGTGAAGGGCAGGGGGCTCTGTATGGCTACACCTTC. Translation gives CASSEGQGALYGYTF. The chain combines TRBV2 with TRBJ1-2, with 8 bases identical to TRBD1. Germline values: CDR1 SNHLY, CDR2 FYNNEI. Losses at the gene ends were 1 base for V and 5 bases for J; bases not matched to a gene: 6. This CDR3 is built from 15 residues. Filled out from reference TRBV2 and TRBJ1-2, the complete variable domain reads EPEVTQTPSHQVTQMGQEVILRCVPISNHLYFYWYRQILGQKVEFLVSFYNNEISEKSEIFDDQFSVERPDGSNFTLKIRSTKLEDSAMYFCASSEGQGALYGYTFGSGTRLTVV.

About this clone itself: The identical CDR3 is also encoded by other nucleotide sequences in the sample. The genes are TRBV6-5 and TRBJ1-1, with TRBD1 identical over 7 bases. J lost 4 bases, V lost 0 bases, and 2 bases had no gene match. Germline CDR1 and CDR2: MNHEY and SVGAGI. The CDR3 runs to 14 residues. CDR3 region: CASSYSRQGTEAFF. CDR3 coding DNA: TGTGCCAGCAGTTACTCCCGACAGGGCACTGAAGCTTTCTTT.

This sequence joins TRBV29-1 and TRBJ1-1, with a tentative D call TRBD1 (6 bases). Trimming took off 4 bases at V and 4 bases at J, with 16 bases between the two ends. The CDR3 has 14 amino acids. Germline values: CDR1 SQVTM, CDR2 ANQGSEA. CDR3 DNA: TGCAGCGTTGGGGGGGGCACCTTGGGCACTGAAGCTTTCTTT. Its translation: CSVGGGTLGTEAFF.

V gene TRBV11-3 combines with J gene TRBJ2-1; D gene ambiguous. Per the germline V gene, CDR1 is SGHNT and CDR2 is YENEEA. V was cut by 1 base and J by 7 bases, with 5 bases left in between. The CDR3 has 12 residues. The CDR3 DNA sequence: TGTGCCAGCAGCTTAGCCCGGAATGAGCAGTTCTTC. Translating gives CASSLARNEQFF. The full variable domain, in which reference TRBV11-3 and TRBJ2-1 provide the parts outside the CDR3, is EAGVVQSPRYKIIEKKQPVAFWCNPISGHNTLYWYLQNLGQGPELLIRYENEEAVDDSQLPKDRFSAERLKGVDSTLKIQPAELGDSAVYLCASSLARNEQFFGPGTRLTVL.

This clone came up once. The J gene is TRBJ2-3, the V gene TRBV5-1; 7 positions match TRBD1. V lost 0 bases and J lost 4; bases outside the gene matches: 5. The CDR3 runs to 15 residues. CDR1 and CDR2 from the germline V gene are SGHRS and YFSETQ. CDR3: CASSLVGGRSDTQYF. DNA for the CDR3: TGCGCCAGCAGCTTGGTAGGGGGCAGGTCAGATACGCAGTATTTT.

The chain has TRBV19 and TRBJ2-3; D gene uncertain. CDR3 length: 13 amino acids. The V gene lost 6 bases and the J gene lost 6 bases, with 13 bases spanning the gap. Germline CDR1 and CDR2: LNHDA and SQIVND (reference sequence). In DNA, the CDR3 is TGTGCCAGTAGCCTGCCCAGTACGGATACGCAGTATTTT. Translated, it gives CASSLPSTDTQYF.

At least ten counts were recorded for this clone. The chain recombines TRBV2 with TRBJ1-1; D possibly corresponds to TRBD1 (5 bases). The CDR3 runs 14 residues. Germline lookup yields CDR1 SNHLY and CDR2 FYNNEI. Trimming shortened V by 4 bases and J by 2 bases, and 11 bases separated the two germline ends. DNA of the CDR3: TGTGCCAGCAGTGTCCAACAGGTTAACACTGAAGCTTTCTTT. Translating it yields CASSVQQVNTEAFF.

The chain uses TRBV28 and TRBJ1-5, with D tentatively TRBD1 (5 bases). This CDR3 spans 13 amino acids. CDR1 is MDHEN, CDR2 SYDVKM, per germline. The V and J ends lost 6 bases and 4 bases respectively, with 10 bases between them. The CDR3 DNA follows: TGTGCCAGCAGGGTACAGGAAAATCAGCCCCAGCATTTT. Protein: CASRVQENQPQHF.

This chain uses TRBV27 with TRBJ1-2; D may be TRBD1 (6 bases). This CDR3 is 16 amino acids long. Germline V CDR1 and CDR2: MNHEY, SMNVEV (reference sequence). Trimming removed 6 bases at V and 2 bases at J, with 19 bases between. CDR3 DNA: TGTGCCAGCAGGCGAACAGGGCCGCCCCCAAACTATGGCTACACCTTC. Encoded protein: CASRRTGPPPNYGYTF.

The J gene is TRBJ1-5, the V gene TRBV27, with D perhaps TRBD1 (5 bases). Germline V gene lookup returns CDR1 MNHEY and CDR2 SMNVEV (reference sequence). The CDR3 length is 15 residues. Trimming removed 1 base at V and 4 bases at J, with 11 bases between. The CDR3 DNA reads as TGTGCCAGCAGTTTATGGGGCGGGGAGAATCAGCCCCAGCATTTT. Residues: CASSLWGGENQPQHF.

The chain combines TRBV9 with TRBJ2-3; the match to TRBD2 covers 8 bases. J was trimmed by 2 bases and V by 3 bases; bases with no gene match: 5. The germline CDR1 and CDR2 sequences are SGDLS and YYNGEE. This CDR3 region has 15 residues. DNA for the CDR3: TGTGCCAGCAGCGCGGGAGGGACCTACACAGATACGCAGTATTTT. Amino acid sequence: CASSAGGTYTDTQYF. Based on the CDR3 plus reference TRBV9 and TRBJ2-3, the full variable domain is DSGVTQTPKHLITATGQRVTLRCSPRSGDLSVYWYQQSLDQGLQFLIQYYNGEERAKGNILERFSAQQFPDLHSELNLSSLELGDSALYFCASSAGGTYTDTQYFGPGTRLTVL.

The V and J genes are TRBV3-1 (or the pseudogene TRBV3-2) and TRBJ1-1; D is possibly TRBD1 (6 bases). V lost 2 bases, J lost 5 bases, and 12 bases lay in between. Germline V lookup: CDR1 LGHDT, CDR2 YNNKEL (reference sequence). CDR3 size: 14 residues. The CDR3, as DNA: TGTGCCAGCAGCCAAAGGGAGGGGGTTACTGAAGCTTTCTTT. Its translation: CASSQREGVTEAFF.

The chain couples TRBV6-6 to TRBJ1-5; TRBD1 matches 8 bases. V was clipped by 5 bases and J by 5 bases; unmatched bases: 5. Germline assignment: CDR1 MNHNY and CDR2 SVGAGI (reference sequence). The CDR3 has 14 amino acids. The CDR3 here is CASSGQGGHQPQHF. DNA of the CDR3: TGTGCCAGCAGTGGACAGGGTGGGCATCAGCCCCAGCATTTT.

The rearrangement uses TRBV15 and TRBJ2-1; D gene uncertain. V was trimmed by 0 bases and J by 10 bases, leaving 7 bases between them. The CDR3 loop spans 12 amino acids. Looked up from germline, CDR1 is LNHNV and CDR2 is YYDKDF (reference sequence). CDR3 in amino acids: CATSRDIREQFF. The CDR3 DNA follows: TGTGCCACCAGCAGAGATATTCGGGAGCAGTTCTTC.